Sequencing of this T cell receptor (beta chain) was carried out in a study of cytomegalovirus exposure and HLA in healthy donors. Study findings and constraints: From TCR beta sequences, most subjects' HLA-A and HLA-B alleles were reportedly predicted accurately. Later analysis identified 16,951 TCR beta sequences associated with HLA alleles, using a false discovery rate threshold of 0.05.

The CDR3 has 14 amino acids. CDR1 and CDR2 (germline): MNHEY, SMNVEV (reference sequence). V lost 0 bases and J lost 2, with 5 bases in between. Regarding this clone: What it binds is unknown.

A multiplex PCR was run with 60 Vbeta primers and 13 Jbeta primers. Sequenced by immunoSEQ multiplex PCR; TCRdb stores in-frame clones only, minus some. The sample yields over 200,000 clones, around 85% seen once. Sequencing was done on a sample of PBMCs. This chain uses TRBV27 with TRBJ1-5; D remains ambiguous. This receptor was obtained from a human donor in good health. The DNA for the CDR3 is TGTGCCAGCAGTTTATCCGCGGGCAATCAGCCCCAGCATTTT. Its protein product is CASSLSAGNQPQHF.